Sequencing of this T cell receptor beta chain was carried out in a study of blood T cell repertoires in COVID-19. The overall study: Specimens from acute and convalescent COVID-19 originated in the United States, Italy and Spain. The analysed material was cDNA or gDNA that came from T cells, B-cell-depleted T cells, or PBMCs.

With V trimmed by 5 bases and J by 0 bases, 3 bases remained unmatched. This CDR3 region has 14 residues. Germline V gene sequence: CDR1 SEHNR, CDR2 FQNEAQ (reference sequence). Seattle patients were enrolled during active infection and followed longitudinally. In the authors' methods: Amplification from reference gene primers served as the basis for estimated nucleated cell counts. Produced via immunoSEQ multiplex PCR; TCRdb's table is partial and in-frame only. The DNA was the basis for D and trimming; V, J and clone size are from that table. The sample has about 300,000 clones; approximately 91% are singletons.

The sequenced sample was peripheral blood. The genes are TRBV7-9 and TRBJ1-1, with 7 bases identical to TRBD1. The source is a woman between 25 and 40 years old with COVID-19, enrolled during active disease. In DNA form, the CDR3 reads TGTGCCAGCAGCCCGGGACAGTTGAACACTGAAGCTTTCTTT. Its protein product is CASSPGQLNTEAFF.